This T cell receptor (beta chain) originates from a study of blood T cell repertoires in COVID-19. On the study more broadly: There were acute and convalescent COVID-19 samples, and they came from the United States, Italy and Spain. Sources were T cells, B-cell-depleted T cells, or PBMCs; the material itself was cDNA or gDNA.

The table came from immunoSEQ multiplex PCR; TCRdb's copy has only in-frame clones and leaves some out. Of 85,000 to 95,000 clones in the sample, about 90% were seen once. This CDR3 has 17 amino acids. The junction had 7 bases not matched to a gene; V was cut back by 2 bases and J by 5 bases. The germline gives CDR1 MGHRA, CDR2 YSYEKL. The sample was peripheral blood. The TCR comes from a human donor with acute or convalescent COVID-19. The donor label of this sample is uncertain. The J gene is TRBJ2-5, the V gene TRBV4-1, with TRBD2 matching 14 bases. The CDR3 nucleotides read TGCGCCAGCAGCCAAACCGGGACTAGCGGGGGTGGGGAGACCCAGTACTTC. Encoded protein: CASSQTGTSGGGETQYF.